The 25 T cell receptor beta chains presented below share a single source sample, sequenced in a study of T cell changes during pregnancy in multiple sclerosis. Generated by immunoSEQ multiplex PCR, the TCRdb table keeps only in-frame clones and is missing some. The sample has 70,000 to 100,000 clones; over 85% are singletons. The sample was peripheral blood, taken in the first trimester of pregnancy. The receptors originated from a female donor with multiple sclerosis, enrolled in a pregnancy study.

The CDR3 protein is CASSLVSDEKLFF. The CDR3 DNA reads TGTGCCAGCAGCTTGGTTTCGGATGAAAAACTGTTTTTT. The V gene is TRBV5-4, the J gene TRBJ1-4, with D unresolved. Germline V gene lookup returns CDR1 SGHNT and CDR2 YYREEE (reference sequence). This CDR3 comprises 13 residues. Trimming took off 0 bases at V and 6 bases at J, with 6 bases between the two ends. Full variable domain (rest looked up from reference TRBV5-4 and TRBJ1-4): ETGVTQSPTHLIKTRGQQVTLRCSSQSGHNTVSWYQQALGQGPQFIFQYYREEENGRGNFPPRFSGLQFPNYSSELNVNALELDDSALYLCASSLVSDEKLFFGSGTQLSVL.

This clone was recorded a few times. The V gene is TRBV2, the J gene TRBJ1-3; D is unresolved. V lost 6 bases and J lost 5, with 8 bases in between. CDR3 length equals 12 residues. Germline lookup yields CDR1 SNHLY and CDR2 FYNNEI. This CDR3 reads CASSLSRNTIYF. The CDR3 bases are TGTGCCAGCAGCCTATCGAGAAACACCATATATTTT.

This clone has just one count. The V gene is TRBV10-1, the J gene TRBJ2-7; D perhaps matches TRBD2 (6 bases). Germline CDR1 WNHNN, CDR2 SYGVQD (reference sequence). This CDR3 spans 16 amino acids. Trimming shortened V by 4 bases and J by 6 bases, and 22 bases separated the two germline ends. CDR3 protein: CASSAHSTGTSAEQYF. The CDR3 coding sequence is TGCGCCAGCAGTGCCCACTCTACCGGGACTTCTGCCGAGCAGTACTTC.

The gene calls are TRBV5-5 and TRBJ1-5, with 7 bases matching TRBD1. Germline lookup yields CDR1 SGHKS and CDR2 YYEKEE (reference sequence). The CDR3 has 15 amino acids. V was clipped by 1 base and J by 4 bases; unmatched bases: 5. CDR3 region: CASSLWDRVNQPQHF. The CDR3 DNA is TGTGCCAGCAGCTTGTGGGACAGAGTAAATCAGCCCCAGCATTTT.

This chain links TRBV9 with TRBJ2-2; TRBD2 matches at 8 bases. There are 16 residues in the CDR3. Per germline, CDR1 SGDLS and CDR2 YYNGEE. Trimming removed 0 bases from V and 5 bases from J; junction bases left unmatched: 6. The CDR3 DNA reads TGTGCCAGCAGCGTAGTATCCAGCGGGGGAACCGGGGAGCTGTTTTTT. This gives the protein CASSVVSSGGTGELFF.

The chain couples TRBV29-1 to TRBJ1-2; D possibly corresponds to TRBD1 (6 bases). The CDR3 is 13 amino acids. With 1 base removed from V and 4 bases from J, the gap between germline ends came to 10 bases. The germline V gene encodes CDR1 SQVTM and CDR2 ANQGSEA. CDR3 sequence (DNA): TGCAGCGTTGAAGCAGGGGCTGGCTATGGCTACACCTTC. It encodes CSVEAGAGYGYTF.

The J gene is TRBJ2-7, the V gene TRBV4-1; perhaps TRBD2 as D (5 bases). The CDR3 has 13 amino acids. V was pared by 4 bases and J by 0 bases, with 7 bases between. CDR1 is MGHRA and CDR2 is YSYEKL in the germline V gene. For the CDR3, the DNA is TGCGCCAGCAGCCTTGGGAGCTCCTACGAGCAGTACTTC. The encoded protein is CASSLGSSYEQYF.

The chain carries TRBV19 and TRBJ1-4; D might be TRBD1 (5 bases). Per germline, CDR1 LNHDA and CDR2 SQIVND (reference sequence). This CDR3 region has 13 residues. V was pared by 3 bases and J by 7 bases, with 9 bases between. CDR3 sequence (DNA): TGTGCCAGTAGTATGGACATATTTGAAAAACTGTTTTTT. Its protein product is CASSMDIFEKLFF. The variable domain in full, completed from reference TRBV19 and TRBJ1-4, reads DGGITQSPKYLFRKEGQNVTLSCEQNLNHDAMYWYRQDPGQGLRLIYYSQIVNDFQKGDIAEGYSVSREKKESFPLTVTSAQKNPTAFYLCASSMDIFEKLFFGSGTQLSVL.

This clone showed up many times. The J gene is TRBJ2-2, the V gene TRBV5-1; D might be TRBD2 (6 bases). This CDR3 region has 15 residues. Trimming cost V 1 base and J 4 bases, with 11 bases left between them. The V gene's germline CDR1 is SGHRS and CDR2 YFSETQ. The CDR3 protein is CASSLPGLPTGELFF. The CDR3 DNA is TGCGCCAGCAGCTTGCCGGGACTCCCCACCGGGGAGCTGTTTTTT. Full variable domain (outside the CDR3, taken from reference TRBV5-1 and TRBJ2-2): KAGVTQTPRYLIKTRGQQVTLSCSPISGHRSVSWYQQTPGQGLQFLFEYFSETQRNKGNFPGRFSGRQFSNSRSEMNVSTLELGDSALYLCASSLPGLPTGELFFGEGSRLTVL.

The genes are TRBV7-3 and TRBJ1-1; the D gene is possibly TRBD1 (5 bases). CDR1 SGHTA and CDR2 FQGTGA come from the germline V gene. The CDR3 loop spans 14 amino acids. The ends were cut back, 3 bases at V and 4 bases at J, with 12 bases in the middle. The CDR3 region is CASSLGRGSTEAFF. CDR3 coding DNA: TGTGCCAGCAGCTTGGGAAGGGGAAGCACTGAAGCTTTCTTT.

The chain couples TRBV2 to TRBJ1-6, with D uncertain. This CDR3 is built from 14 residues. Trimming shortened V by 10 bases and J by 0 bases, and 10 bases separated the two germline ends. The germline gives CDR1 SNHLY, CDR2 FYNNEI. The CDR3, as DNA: TGTGCCATGGCGTGGAGCTCCTATAATTCACCCCTCCACTTT. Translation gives CAMAWSSYNSPLHF.

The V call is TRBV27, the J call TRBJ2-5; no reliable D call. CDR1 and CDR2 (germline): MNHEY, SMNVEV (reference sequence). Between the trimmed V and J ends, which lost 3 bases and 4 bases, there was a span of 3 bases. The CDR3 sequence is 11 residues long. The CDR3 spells CASSFRETQYF. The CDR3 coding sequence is TGTGCCAGCAGTTTCCGAGAGACCCAGTACTTC.

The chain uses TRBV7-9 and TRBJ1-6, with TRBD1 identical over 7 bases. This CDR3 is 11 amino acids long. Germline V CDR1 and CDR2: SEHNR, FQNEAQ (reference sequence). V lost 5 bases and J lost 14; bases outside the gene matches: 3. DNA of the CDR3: TGTGCCAGCAGCCAGGACAGGTCCCTCCACTTT. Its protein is CASSQDRSLHF.

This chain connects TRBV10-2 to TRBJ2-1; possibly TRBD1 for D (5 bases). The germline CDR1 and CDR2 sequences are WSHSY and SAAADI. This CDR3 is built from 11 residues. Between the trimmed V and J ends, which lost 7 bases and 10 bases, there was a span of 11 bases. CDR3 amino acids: CASIFRQEQFF. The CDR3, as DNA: TGCGCCAGCATATTCCGACAGGAGCAGTTCTTC.

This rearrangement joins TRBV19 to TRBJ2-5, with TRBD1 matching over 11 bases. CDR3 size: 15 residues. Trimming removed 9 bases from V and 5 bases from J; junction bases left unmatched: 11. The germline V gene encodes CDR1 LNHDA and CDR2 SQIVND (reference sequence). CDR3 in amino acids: CASRTKDRGQETQYF. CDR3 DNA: TGTGCCAGCCGCACGAAGGACAGGGGGCAGGAGACCCAGTACTTC.

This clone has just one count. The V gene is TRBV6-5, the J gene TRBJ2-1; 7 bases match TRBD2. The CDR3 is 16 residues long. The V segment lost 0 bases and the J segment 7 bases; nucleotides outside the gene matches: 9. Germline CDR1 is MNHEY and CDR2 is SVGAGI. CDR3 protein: CASSYSLGTRENEQFF. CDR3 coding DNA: TGTGCCAGCAGTTACTCTCTCGGGACGCGGGAGAATGAGCAGTTCTTC.

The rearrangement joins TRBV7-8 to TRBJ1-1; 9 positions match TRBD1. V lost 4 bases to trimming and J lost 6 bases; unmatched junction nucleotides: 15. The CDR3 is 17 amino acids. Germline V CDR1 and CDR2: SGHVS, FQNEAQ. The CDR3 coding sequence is TGTGCCAGCAGCTCCCGACCTGGGACAGGGATGGGAGCTGAAGCTTTCTTT. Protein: CASSSRPGTGMGAEAFF. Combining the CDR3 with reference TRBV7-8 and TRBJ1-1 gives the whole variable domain GAGVSQSPRYKVAKRGQDVALRCDPISGHVSLFWYQQALGQGPEFLTYFQNEAQLDKSGLPSDRFFAERPEGSVSTLKIQRTQQEDSAVYLCASSSRPGTGMGAEAFFGQGTRLTVV.

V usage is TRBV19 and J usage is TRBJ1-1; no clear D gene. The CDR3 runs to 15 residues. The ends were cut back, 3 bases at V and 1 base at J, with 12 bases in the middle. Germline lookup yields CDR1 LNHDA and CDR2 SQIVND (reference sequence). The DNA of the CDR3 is TGTGCCAGTAGTATTTGGTCTCTAAAGAACACTGAAGCTTTCTTT. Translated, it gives CASSIWSLKNTEAFF.

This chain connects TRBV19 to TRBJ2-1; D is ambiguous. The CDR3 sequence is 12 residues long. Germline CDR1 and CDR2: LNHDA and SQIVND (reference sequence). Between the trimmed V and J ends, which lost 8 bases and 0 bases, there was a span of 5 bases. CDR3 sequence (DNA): TGTGCCAGTCGGAGCTCCTACAATGAGCAGTTCTTC. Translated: CASRSSYNEQFF. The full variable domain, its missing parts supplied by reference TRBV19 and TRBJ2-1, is DGGITQSPKYLFRKEGQNVTLSCEQNLNHDAMYWYRQDPGQGLRLIYYSQIVNDFQKGDIAEGYSVSREKKESFPLTVTSAQKNPTAFYLCASRSSYNEQFFGPGTRLTVL.

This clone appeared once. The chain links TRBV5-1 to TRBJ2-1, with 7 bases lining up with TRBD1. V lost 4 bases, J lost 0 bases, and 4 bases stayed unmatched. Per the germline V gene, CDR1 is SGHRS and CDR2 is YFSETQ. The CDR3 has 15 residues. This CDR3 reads CASSRGQSSYNEQFF. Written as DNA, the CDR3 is TGCGCCAGCAGCCGGGGACAGAGCTCCTACAATGAGCAGTTCTTC.

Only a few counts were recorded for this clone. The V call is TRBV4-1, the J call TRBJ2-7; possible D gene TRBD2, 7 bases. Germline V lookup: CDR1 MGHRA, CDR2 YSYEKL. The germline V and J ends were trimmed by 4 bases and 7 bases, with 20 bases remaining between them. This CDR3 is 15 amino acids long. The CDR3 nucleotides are TGCGCCAGCAGCCCTCCAGGGGAGGGGGTCTTGGAGCAGTACTTC. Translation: CASSPPGEGVLEQYF.

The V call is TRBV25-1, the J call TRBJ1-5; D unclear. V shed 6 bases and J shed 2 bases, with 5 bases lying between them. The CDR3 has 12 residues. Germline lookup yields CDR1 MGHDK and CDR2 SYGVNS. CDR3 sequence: CASRQGNQPQHF. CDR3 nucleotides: TGTGCCAGCAGGCAGGGCAATCAGCCCCAGCATTTT.

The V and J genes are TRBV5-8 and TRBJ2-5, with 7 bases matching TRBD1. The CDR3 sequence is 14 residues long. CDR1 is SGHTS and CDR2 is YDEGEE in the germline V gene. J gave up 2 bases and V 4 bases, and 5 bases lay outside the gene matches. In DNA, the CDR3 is TGTGCCAGCAGCCCCGGGACAGCACAAGAGACCCAGTACTTC. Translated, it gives CASSPGTAQETQYF.

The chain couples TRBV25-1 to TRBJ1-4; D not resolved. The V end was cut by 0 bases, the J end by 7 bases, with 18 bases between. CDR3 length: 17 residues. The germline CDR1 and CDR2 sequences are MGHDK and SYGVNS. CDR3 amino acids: CASSEYIGGLSGEKLFF. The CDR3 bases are TGTGCCAGCAGTGAATATATTGGTGGGCTTAGCGGTGAAAAACTGTTTTTT.

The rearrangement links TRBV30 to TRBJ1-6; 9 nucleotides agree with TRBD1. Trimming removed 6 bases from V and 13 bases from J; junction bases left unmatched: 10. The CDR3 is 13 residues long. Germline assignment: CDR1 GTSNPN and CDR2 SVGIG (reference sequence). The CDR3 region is CACRGQGGYPLHF. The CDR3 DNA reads TGTGCCTGCCGGGGACAGGGTGGATACCCCCTCCACTTT.